A selection of T cell receptor beta chains follows, all from one sample in a study of blood T cell repertoires in COVID-19. TCRdb's table, derived via immunoSEQ multiplex PCR, lists solely in-frame clones and lacks some. The sample lists over 50,000 clones, 80% to 90% occurring once. Sequencing was performed on peripheral blood. The source is a human donor in a cohort sampled during active COVID-19. CDR3s include the opening cysteine and the closing phenylalanine or tryptophan. Fields, in order: clone size, D gene, V gene, J gene, CDR3 protein, CDR3 DNA. A D gene is named only where the DNA matches it firmly. Not every row has a clone size; where given, it reads once, few, many or a size class.

NA	NA	TRBV7-9	TRBJ1-4	CASSLVGGRVEKLFF	TGTGCCAGCAGCTTAGTGGGGGGGCGCGTGGAAAAACTGTTTTTT
NA	NA	TRBV7-3	TRBJ1-2	CASSLGPSGAYTF	TGTGCCAGCAGCTTGGGGCCTTCCGGTGCCTACACCTTC
NA	TRBD1	TRBV7-9	TRBJ2-7	CASSLALVVTGGDEQYF	TGTGCCAGCAGCTTAGCGCTTGTGGTCACAGGGGGCGACGAGCAGTACTTC
NA	TRBD1	TRBV5-6	TRBJ1-6	CASSHRQGSYNSPLHF	TGTGCCAGCAGCCATCGACAGGGCTCCTATAATTCACCCCTCCACTTT
NA	NA	TRBV7-3	TRBJ2-3	CASSLNSFTDTQYF	TGTGCCAGCAGCTTAAACTCTTTCACAGATACGCAGTATTTT
NA	NA	TRBV5-6	TRBJ1-2	CASSLNAIQGGYTF	TGTGCCAGCAGCTTGAATGCGATACAGGGCGGCTACACCTTC
NA	TRBD2	TRBV7-2	TRBJ2-5	CASSLVPSGGQETQYF	TGTGCCAGCAGCTTAGTGCCTAGCGGGGGCCAAGAGACCCAGTACTTC
NA	TRBD2	TRBV10-2	TRBJ2-7	CASRGLAGYINEQYF	TGCGCCAGCAGGGGACTAGCGGGATATATCAACGAGCAGTACTTC
NA	TRBD2	TRBV7-2	TRBJ2-2	CASSRYRPGLAGASGELFF	TGTGCCAGCAGCCGGTACCGACCGGGACTAGCGGGAGCGAGCGGGGAGCTGTTTTTT
NA	TRBD1	TRBV20-1	TRBJ2-7	CSASRNRQGTTYEQYF	TGCAGTGCTAGTAGAAACCGACAGGGGACGACCTACGAGCAGTACTTC
once	TRBD2	TRBV6-4	TRBJ2-1	CASSRTGGAYNEQFF	TGTGCCAGCAGTCGTACGGGGGGGGCCTACAATGAGCAGTTCTTC
NA	NA	TRBV27	TRBJ1-5	CASSSTVYKAGSGNNQPQHF	TGTGCCAGCAGTTCTACCGTGTACAAGGCAGGGTCGGGTAACAATCAGCCCCAGCATTTT